The 32 T cell receptor beta chains below all came from one sample that was sequenced in a study of cytomegalovirus exposure and HLA in healthy donors. Vbeta (60) and Jbeta (13) primers were used in the PCR. Repertoires were generated with immunoSEQ multiplex PCR, while TCRdb's copy carries only in-frame clones and drops some. The repertoire consists of 120,000 to 150,000 clones, with 72% occurring once and the leading ten covering 2.1%. Sequenced: PBMCs. These receptors came from a man aged 35 to 55 in good health and CMV-seronegative.

The rearrangement uses TRBV4-1 and TRBJ1-1, with TRBD1 matching over 8 bases. Germline loops: CDR1 MGHRA, CDR2 YSYEKL. The V segment lost 7 bases and the J segment 0 bases; nucleotides outside the gene matches: 7. The CDR3 consists of 15 residues. The CDR3, as DNA: TGCGCCAGCAAGGGACAGGTTGGTATGAACACTGAAGCTTTCTTT. This sequence encodes CASKGQVGMNTEAFF.

The DNA for the CDR3 is TGTGCCAGTAGTACGGGTCTGATTGGGGAGCTGTTTTTT. It is translated as CASSTGLIGELFF. The chain joins TRBV19 to TRBJ2-2; no firm D call. In germline, CDR1 is LNHDA, CDR2 SQIVND (reference sequence). The CDR3 has 13 amino acids. The V gene lost 4 bases and the J gene lost 8 bases, with 11 bases spanning the gap.

The CDR3 nucleotides are TGTGCCACCAGCAGAGAGGACAGCTGGGATCAGCCCCAGCATTTT. It yields the protein CATSREDSWDQPQHF. The rearrangement uses TRBV15 and TRBJ1-5, with D possibly matching TRBD1 (6 bases). Trimming pared 0 bases from V and 5 bases from J, leaving 11 bases between. The CDR3 extends over 15 amino acids. The germline gives CDR1 LNHNV, CDR2 YYDKDF (reference sequence).

This rearrangement joins TRBV7-9 to TRBJ2-3, with a possible D match to TRBD2 (7 bases). This CDR3 spans 16 amino acids. The V and J ends lost 5 bases and 4 bases respectively, with 19 bases between them. Germline V CDR1 and CDR2: SEHNR, FQNEAQ (reference sequence). The CDR3 coding sequence is TGTGCCAGCAGCCTTCCCGATGGGCGGGGGCCAGATACGCAGTATTTT. Protein product: CASSLPDGRGPDTQYF. The entire variable domain, with the rest obtained from reference TRBV7-9 and TRBJ2-3, is as follows: DTGVSQNPRHKITKRGQNVTFRCDPISEHNRLYWYRQTLGQGPEFLTYFQNEAQLEKSRLLSDRFSAERPKGSFSTLEIQRTEQGDSAMYLCASSLPDGRGPDTQYFGPGTRLTVL.

The V and J genes are TRBV5-1 and TRBJ1-1; D is undetermined. The CDR3 runs to 15 residues. Between the trimmed V and J ends, which lost 1 base and 1 base, there was a span of 11 bases. CDR1 is SGHRS, CDR2 YFSETQ, per germline. CDR3 sequence: CASSLSPGRNTEAFF. The CDR3, as DNA: TGCGCCAGCAGCTTGAGTCCGGGTAGGAACACTGAAGCTTTCTTT.

The V call is TRBV19, the J call TRBJ2-7, with D unclear. Trimming took off 3 bases at V and 5 bases at J, with 8 bases between the two ends. The CDR3 has 12 amino acids. Germline values: CDR1 LNHDA, CDR2 SQIVND (reference sequence). This chain's CDR3 is CASSMNINEQYF. The CDR3 DNA sequence: TGTGCCAGTAGTATGAACATCAACGAGCAGTACTTC.

The chain employs TRBV7-8 and TRBJ2-3; no reliable D call. Trimming removed 3 bases from V and 6 bases from J, with 13 bases in between. Germline V gene data show CDR1 as SGHVS and CDR2 as FQNEAQ. This CDR3 has 14 residues. CDR3 amino acids: CASSLDEVDDTQYF. For the CDR3, the DNA is TGTGCCAGCAGCTTGGATGAGGTAGACGATACGCAGTATTTT.

The V gene is TRBV5-4, the J gene TRBJ2-3; TRBD2 matches 11 bases. From germline, CDR1 is SGHNT and CDR2 YYREEE (reference sequence). Germline trimming cut 4 bases from V and 5 bases from J; bases unmatched to any gene: 9. The CDR3 is made up of 16 amino acids. CDR3 bases: TGTGCCAGCAGCCTTAAACTAGCGGGAGTCGGAGATACGCAGTATTTT. It specifies CASSLKLAGVGDTQYF.

V usage is TRBV7-9 and J usage is TRBJ2-5; D might be TRBD2 (5 bases). The CDR3 runs to 16 residues. The germline V and J ends were trimmed by 4 bases and 1 base, with 16 bases remaining between them. Germline V lookup: CDR1 SEHNR, CDR2 FQNEAQ (reference sequence). The CDR3 DNA sequence: TGTGCCAGCAGCTACCCCCAGAGGGAGACCCAAGAGACCCAGTACTTC. This sequence encodes CASSYPQRETQETQYF. Complete variable domain (other parts from reference TRBV7-9 and TRBJ2-5): DTGVSQNPRHKITKRGQNVTFRCDPISEHNRLYWYRQTLGQGPEFLTYFQNEAQLEKSRLLSDRFSAERPKGSFSTLEIQRTEQGDSAMYLCASSYPQRETQETQYFGPGTRLLVL.

The chain combines TRBV5-4 with TRBJ1-3; D is uncertain. Per the germline V gene, CDR1 is SGHNT and CDR2 is YYREEE (reference sequence). The CDR3 loop spans 15 amino acids. The V end was cut by 2 bases, the J end by 0 bases, with 9 bases between. This CDR3 is CASSLGRPSGNTIYF. DNA for the CDR3: TGTGCCAGCAGCTTAGGCAGGCCCTCTGGAAACACCATATATTTT.

The chain couples TRBV6-1 to TRBJ2-1, with TRBD1 identical over 9 bases. This CDR3 is 14 amino acids long. With 4 bases clipped from V and 7 bases from J, the junction kept 5 bases outside the gene matches. Germline CDR1 MNHNS, CDR2 SASEGT. DNA for the CDR3: TGTGCCAGCAGTGGCGGACAGGGGCGAAATGAGCAGTTCTTC. As protein: CASSGGQGRNEQFF.

This clone has just a few counts. This chain joins TRBV10-3 and TRBJ2-3; 10 nucleotides agree with TRBD2. CDR1 ENHRY and CDR2 SYGVKD come from the germline V gene. The V gene end was trimmed by 8 bases and the J gene end by 2 bases; junction bases not matched to a gene: 4. CDR3 length equals 14 residues. CDR3 bases: TGTGCCATCGGAACTAGCGGGGACACAGATACGCAGTATTTT. Protein sequence: CAIGTSGDTDTQYF.

The J gene is TRBJ1-5, the V gene TRBV28, with a weak D call TRBD1 (6 bases). There are 15 residues in the CDR3. The V end was cut by 3 bases, the J end by 7 bases, with 16 bases between. In germline, CDR1 is MDHEN, CDR2 SYDVKM. The DNA for the CDR3 is TGTGCCAGCAGTTTGGGGGTTGACAGGTGGCAGCCCCAGCATTTT. It is translated as CASSLGVDRWQPQHF.

J is TRBJ2-1 and V is TRBV29-1; D perhaps matches TRBD2 (7 bases). V lost 0 bases and J 9 bases, leaving 12 bases between the germline ends. Germline CDR1 reads SQVTM; CDR2 reads ANQGSEA. The CDR3 extends over 13 amino acids. CDR3 sequence reads: CSVEDLGGPEQFF. The CDR3 coding sequence is TGCAGCGTTGAAGATCTGGGGGGGCCTGAGCAGTTCTTC.

V usage is TRBV28 and J usage is TRBJ1-2; the D is unclear. The V gene's germline CDR1 is MDHEN and CDR2 SYDVKM. This CDR3 is built from 14 residues. The V and J ends lost 6 bases and 5 bases respectively, with 16 bases between them. CDR3 residues: CASSPSGVWYGYTF. In DNA, the CDR3 is TGTGCCAGCAGCCCGTCGGGTGTTTGGTATGGCTACACCTTC.

The rearrangement links TRBV25-1 to TRBJ1-5; D gene ambiguous. V dropped 6 bases and J dropped 2 bases, with 11 bases sitting between them. Germline CDR1 is MGHDK and CDR2 is SYGVNS. The CDR3 has 14 residues. In DNA, the CDR3 is TGTGCCAGCAGCTCTACGGGTGGCAATCAGCCCCAGCATTTT. It yields the protein CASSSTGGNQPQHF. Using reference TRBV25-1 and TRBJ1-5 for the parts outside the CDR3, the full variable domain is EADIYQTPRYLVIGTGKKITLECSQTMGHDKMYWYQQDPGMELHLIHYSYGVNSTEKGDLSSESTVSRIRTEHFPLTLESARPSHTSQYLCASSSTGGNQPQHFGDGTRLSIL.

Comment on this clone: The sample carries other DNA sequences with the same CDR3. The chain carries TRBV4-1 and TRBJ2-7; TRBD2 might be the D (6 bases). Germline lookup yields CDR1 MGHRA and CDR2 YSYEKL. There are 13 residues in the CDR3. V was trimmed by 3 bases and J by 1 base, leaving 7 bases between them. In DNA form, the CDR3 reads TGCGCCAGCAGCCACCGGGAGTCCTACGAGCAGTACTTC. It yields the protein CASSHRESYEQYF.

J is TRBJ2-1 and V is TRBV7-6, with D possibly TRBD2 on 6 matching bases. The CDR3 covers 14 residues. Trimming left V 2 bases short and J 4 bases short, with 9 bases between. Germline V gene data show CDR1 as SGHVS and CDR2 as FNYEAQ. The CDR3 is CASSLFSGYNEQFF. The CDR3 bases are TGTGCCAGCAGCTTATTTAGCGGTTACAATGAGCAGTTCTTC.

This clone appeared a few times. The chain couples TRBV7-6 to TRBJ1-3; no reliable D call. The V gene lost 6 bases and the J gene lost 0 bases, with 6 bases spanning the gap. This CDR3 region has 13 residues. CDR1 and CDR2 from the germline V gene are SGHVS and FNYEAQ. CDR3 region: CASRSGSGNTIYF. The CDR3, as DNA: TGTGCCAGCAGGTCGGGCTCTGGAAACACCATATATTTT.

The chain links TRBV19 to TRBJ1-4, with D tentatively TRBD1 (5 bases). This CDR3 is 14 amino acids long. CDR1 LNHDA and CDR2 SQIVND come from the germline V gene (reference sequence). Trimming stripped 3 bases from V and 9 bases from J, with 14 bases between. The CDR3 DNA sequence: TGTGCCAGTAGTATTGGGGCAGGAGCCCAAAAACTGTTTTTT. Translated: CASSIGAGAQKLFF.

The rearrangement joins TRBV7-2 to TRBJ2-5, with 13 positions matching TRBD2. The V segment lost 3 bases and the J segment 5 bases; nucleotides outside the gene matches: 15. Germline V CDR1 and CDR2: SGHTA, FQGNSA. The CDR3 spans 19 residues. CDR3 coding DNA: TGTGCCAGCAGCTTTCTATTTGAGGGACTAGCGGGATTCGCCGAGACCCAGTACTTC. Its translation is CASSFLFEGLAGFAETQYF.

CDR3: CAISDSRGLAVYEQYF. DNA of the CDR3: TGTGCCATCAGTGACTCGAGGGGACTAGCGGTATACGAGCAGTACTTC. The chain has TRBV10-3 and TRBJ2-7, with TRBD2 matching over 11 bases. Germline values: CDR1 ENHRY, CDR2 SYGVKD. The J segment lost 4 bases and the V segment lost 3 bases, leaving 8 bases of the junction unmatched. The CDR3 is 16 amino acids.

This chain uses TRBV15 with TRBJ1-5; maybe TRBD1 (6 bases). Germline lookup yields CDR1 LNHNV and CDR2 YYDKDF (reference sequence). V was pared by 1 base and J by 7 bases, with 11 bases between. There are 14 residues in the CDR3. The CDR3 is CATSRGQVEQPQHF. The CDR3 bases are TGTGCCACCAGCAGAGGACAGGTGGAACAGCCCCAGCATTTT.

The chain recombines TRBV29-1 with TRBJ2-4; D not certain. Germline V gene data show CDR1 as SQVTM and CDR2 as ANQGSEA. V lost 0 bases, J lost 6 bases, and 6 bases lay in between. CDR3 size: 12 residues. Written as DNA, the CDR3 is TGCAGCGTTGAAGATACCGGAAACATTCAGTACTTC. It codes for CSVEDTGNIQYF.

The chain combines TRBV6-4 with TRBJ1-2, with D possibly being TRBD1 (5 bases). Trimming stripped 4 bases from V and 5 bases from J, with 17 bases between. The CDR3 sequence is 15 residues long. In germline, CDR1 is MRHNA, CDR2 SNTAGT. The CDR3 sequence is CASSAEGRGTYGYTF. CDR3 DNA sequence: TGTGCCAGCAGTGCCGAGGGGAGGGGTACATATGGCTACACCTTC.

V is TRBV2 and J is TRBJ2-7; 8 bases are a match to TRBD2. The CDR3 length is 12 residues. Looked up from germline, CDR1 is SNHLY and CDR2 is FYNNEI. The ends lost 7 bases at V and 6 bases at J; junction bases unmatched: 5. The CDR3 here is CASTPLAGEQYF. CDR3 in DNA: TGTGCCAGCACCCCCCTAGCGGGCGAGCAGTACTTC.

V is TRBV19 and J is TRBJ2-5, with TRBD2 matching 13 bases. With 9 bases clipped from V and 1 base from J, the junction kept 5 bases outside the gene matches. This CDR3 has 15 residues. CDR1 and CDR2 (germline): LNHDA, SQIVND (reference sequence). CDR3 region: CASTGLAGSQETQYF. CDR3 nucleotides: TGTGCCAGCACGGGACTAGCGGGGTCCCAAGAGACCCAGTACTTC.

The rearrangement links TRBV5-4 to TRBJ2-3; 12 bases agree with TRBD2. Germline lookup yields CDR1 SGHNT and CDR2 YYREEE (reference sequence). V was pared by 1 base and J by 6 bases, with 9 bases of the junction left unmatched. This CDR3 is 17 amino acids long. The CDR3 spells CASSLFSSGGAWDTQYF. The CDR3 coding sequence is TGTGCCAGCAGCTTGTTCTCTAGCGGGGGGGCTTGGGATACGCAGTATTTT.

The rearrangement links TRBV27 to TRBJ1-5; possibly TRBD1 for D (6 bases). Trimming stripped 6 bases from V and 0 bases from J, with 18 bases between. The V gene's germline CDR1 is MNHEY and CDR2 SMNVEV (reference sequence). CDR3 length equals 17 residues. This CDR3 is CASRPLSTGNSNQPQHF. The DNA of the CDR3 is TGTGCCAGCAGACCACTCTCCACAGGGAATAGCAATCAGCCCCAGCATTTT.

This rearrangement joins TRBV6-5 to TRBJ2-3; 7 positions match TRBD2. V was pared by 6 bases and J by 2 bases, with 8 bases of the junction left unmatched. Germline V gene sequence: CDR1 MNHEY, CDR2 SVGAGI. The CDR3 extends over 15 amino acids. This chain's CDR3 is CASRHSGGPTDTQYF. The CDR3 DNA follows: TGTGCCAGCAGGCACTCGGGGGGTCCCACAGATACGCAGTATTTT.

The V gene is TRBV28, the J gene TRBJ1-5, with D possibly being TRBD1 (6 bases). The CDR3 spans 15 residues. Germline V CDR1 and CDR2: MDHEN, SYDVKM. V was pared by 2 bases and J by 1 base, with 9 bases between. CDR3: CASSLRGGSNQPQHF. The DNA of the CDR3 is TGTGCCAGCAGTTTAAGGGGGGGAAGCAATCAGCCCCAGCATTTT.

Here the CDR3 DNA reads TGTGCCATACTAGCGGGGGAGTACACCGGGGAGCTGTTTTTT. This encodes CAILAGEYTGELFF. This chain connects TRBV6-1 to TRBJ2-2, with 11 bases lining up with TRBD2. The J segment lost 3 bases and the V segment lost 10 bases, leaving 4 bases of the junction unmatched. This CDR3 is 14 amino acids long. CDR1 MNHNS and CDR2 SASEGT come from the germline V gene.